This T cell receptor beta chain is drawn from a study of T cell responses to AZD1222 COVID-19 vaccine. Study results and caveats: As reported, nearly half of all spike-specific TCRs target variant regions that are unmutated. Just a handful of people given AZD1222 tested seropositive at baseline.

As concerns this clone: Antigen specificity is unknown.

Method: immunoSEQ multiplex PCR; TCRdb's copy keeps in-frame clones and lacks some. The data show 56,000 or so clones, with approximately 85% seen just once and around 16% held by the top ten. This clonotype was sampled from an adult in good health. The sequenced sample was peripheral blood, obtained on day 0 of AZD1222 vaccination.

The CDR3, as DNA: TGCGCCAGCAGCTTGAGTAGCGGGGGGGCTTTACAAGAGACCCAGTACTTC. This translates into CASSLSSGGALQETQYF. The rearrangement uses TRBV5-1 and TRBJ2-5, with 11 bases matching TRBD2. CDR3 length equals 17 residues. Per the germline V gene, CDR1 is SGHRS and CDR2 is YFSETQ. Trimming took 1 base from V and 2 from J; bases not matched to a gene: 7.